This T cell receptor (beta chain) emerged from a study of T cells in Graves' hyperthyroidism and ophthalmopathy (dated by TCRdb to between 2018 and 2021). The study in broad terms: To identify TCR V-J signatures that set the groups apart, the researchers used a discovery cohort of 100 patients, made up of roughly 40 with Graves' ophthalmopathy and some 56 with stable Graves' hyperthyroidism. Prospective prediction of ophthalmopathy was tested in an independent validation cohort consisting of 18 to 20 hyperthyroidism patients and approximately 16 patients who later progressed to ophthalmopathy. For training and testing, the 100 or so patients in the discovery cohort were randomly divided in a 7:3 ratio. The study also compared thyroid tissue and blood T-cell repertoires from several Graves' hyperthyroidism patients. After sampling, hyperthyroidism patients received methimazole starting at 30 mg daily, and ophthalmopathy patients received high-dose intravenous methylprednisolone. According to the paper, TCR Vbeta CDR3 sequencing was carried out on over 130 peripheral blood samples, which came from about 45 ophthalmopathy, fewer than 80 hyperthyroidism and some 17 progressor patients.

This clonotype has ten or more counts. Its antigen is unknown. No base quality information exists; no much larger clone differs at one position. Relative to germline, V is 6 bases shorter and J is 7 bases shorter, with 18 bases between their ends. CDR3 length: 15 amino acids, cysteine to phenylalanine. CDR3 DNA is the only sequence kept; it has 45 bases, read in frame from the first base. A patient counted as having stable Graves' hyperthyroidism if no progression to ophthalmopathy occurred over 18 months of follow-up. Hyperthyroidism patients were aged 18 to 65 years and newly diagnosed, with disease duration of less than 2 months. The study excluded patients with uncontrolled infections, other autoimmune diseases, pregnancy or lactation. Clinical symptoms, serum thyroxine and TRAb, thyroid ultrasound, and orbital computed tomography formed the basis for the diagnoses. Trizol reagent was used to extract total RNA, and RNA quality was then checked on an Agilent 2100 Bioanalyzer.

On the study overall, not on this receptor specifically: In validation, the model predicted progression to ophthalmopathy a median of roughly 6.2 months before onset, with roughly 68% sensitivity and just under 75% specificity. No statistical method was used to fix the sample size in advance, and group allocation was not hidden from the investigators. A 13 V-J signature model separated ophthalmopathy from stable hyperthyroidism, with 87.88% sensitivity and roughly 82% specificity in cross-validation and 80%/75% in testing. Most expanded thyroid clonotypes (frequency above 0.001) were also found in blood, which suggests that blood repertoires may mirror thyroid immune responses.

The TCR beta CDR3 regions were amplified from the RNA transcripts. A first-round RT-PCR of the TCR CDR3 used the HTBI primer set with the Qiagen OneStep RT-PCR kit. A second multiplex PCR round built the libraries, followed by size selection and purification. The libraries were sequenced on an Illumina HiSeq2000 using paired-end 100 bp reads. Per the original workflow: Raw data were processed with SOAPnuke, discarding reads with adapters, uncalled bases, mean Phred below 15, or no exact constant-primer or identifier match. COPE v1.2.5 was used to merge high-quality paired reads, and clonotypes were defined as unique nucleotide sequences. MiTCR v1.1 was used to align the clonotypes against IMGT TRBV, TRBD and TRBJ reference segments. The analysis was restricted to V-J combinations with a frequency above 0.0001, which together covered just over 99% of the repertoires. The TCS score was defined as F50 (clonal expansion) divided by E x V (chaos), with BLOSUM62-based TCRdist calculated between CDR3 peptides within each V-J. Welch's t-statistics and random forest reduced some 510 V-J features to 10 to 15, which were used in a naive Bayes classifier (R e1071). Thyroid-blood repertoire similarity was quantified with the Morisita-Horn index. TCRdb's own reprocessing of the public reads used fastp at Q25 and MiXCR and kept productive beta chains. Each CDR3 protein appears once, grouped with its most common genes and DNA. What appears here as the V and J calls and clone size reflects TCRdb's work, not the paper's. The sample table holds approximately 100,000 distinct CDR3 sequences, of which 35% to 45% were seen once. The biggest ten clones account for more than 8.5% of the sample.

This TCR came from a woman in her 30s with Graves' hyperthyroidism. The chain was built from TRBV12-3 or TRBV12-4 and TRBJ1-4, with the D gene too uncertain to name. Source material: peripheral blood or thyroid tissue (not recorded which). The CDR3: CASRPPRGSSEKLFF. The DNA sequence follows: TGTGCCAGCAGACCACCCCGGGGATCGAGTGAAAAACTGTTTTTT.